The 12 T cell receptor beta chains below come from one sample, sequenced in a study of blood T cell repertoires in COVID-19. Sequenced by immunoSEQ multiplex PCR; TCRdb stores in-frame clones only, minus some. Of 300,000 or so clones in the sample, around 87% were seen once. The material sequenced was peripheral blood. These TCRs come from a woman aged 45-60 years who had recovered from COVID-19.

The V and J genes are TRBV5-6 and TRBJ1-5; 9 bases fit TRBD1. Losses at the gene ends were 3 bases for V and 4 bases for J; bases not matched to a gene: 2. CDR1 is SGHDT and CDR2 is YYEEEE in the germline V gene. The CDR3 spans 14 residues. CDR3 amino acids: CASSWTGANQPQHF. CDR3 bases: TGTGCCAGCAGCTGGACAGGGGCAAATCAGCCCCAGCATTTT.

J is TRBJ2-3 and V is TRBV6-5; tentative D call: TRBD2 (5 bases). The CDR3 length is 14 residues. Trimming shortened V by 7 bases and J by 2 bases, and 13 bases separated the two germline ends. Germline values: CDR1 MNHEY, CDR2 SVGAGI. The CDR3 sequence is CASTVTSNTDTQYF. DNA of the CDR3: TGTGCCAGCACCGTAACTAGTAACACAGATACGCAGTATTTT.

A single count supports this clone. The chain links TRBV28 to TRBJ2-5; a weak D match, TRBD1 (5 bases). The germline V and J ends were trimmed by 1 base and 1 base, with 7 bases remaining between them. Germline assignment: CDR1 MDHEN and CDR2 SYDVKM. The CDR3 covers 14 residues. The DNA of the CDR3 is TGTGCCAGCAGTTTATTAGGGGCCCAAGAGACCCAGTACTTC. It codes for CASSLLGAQETQYF. Variable domain in full (rest from reference TRBV28 and TRBJ2-5): DVKVTQSSRYLVKRTGEKVFLECVQDMDHENMFWYRQDPGLGLRLIYFSYDVKMKEKGDIPEGYSVSREKKERFSLILESASTNQTSMYLCASSLLGAQETQYFGPGTRLLVL.

This clone has more than one count but fewer than ten. The chain recombines TRBV7-2 with TRBJ1-5; no clear D gene. This CDR3 has 15 residues. V was clipped by 1 base and J by 7 bases, with 14 bases between them. Germline CDR1 reads SGHTA; CDR2 reads FQGNSA. The CDR3 bases are TGTGCCAGCAGCTTAGGACTCGGGGTTCGACAGCCCCAGCATTTT. Encoded protein: CASSLGLGVRQPQHF.

The rearrangement joins TRBV6-5 to TRBJ1-2; 9 bases map to TRBD1. Germline V CDR1 and CDR2: MNHEY, SVGAGI. V dropped 8 bases and J dropped 8; count of bases not matched to a gene: 15. This CDR3 region has 15 residues. The CDR3 is CASPPEQGARRGYTF. In DNA, the CDR3 is TGTGCCAGCCCCCCTGAACAGGGGGCGCGAAGAGGCTACACCTTC.

This clone came up a few times. The chain uses TRBV11-3 and TRBJ2-1; D is unresolved. This CDR3 has 13 amino acids. CDR1 and CDR2 from the germline V gene are SGHNT and YENEEA. V was shortened by 6 bases and J by 8 bases, with 14 bases between the two germline ends. In DNA, the CDR3 is TGTGCCAGCAGTCCCCCCTGGTCGGATGAGCAGTTCTTC. As protein: CASSPPWSDEQFF. Drawing the rest from reference TRBV11-3 and TRBJ2-1, the complete variable domain is EAGVVQSPRYKIIEKKQPVAFWCNPISGHNTLYWYLQNLGQGPELLIRYENEEAVDDSQLPKDRFSAERLKGVDSTLKIQPAELGDSAVYLCASSPPWSDEQFFGPGTRLTVL.

The chain couples TRBV7-2 to TRBJ1-5, with TRBD1 identical over 7 bases. The CDR3 length is 13 residues. Germline CDR1 and CDR2: SGHTA and FQGNSA. V lost 4 bases, J lost 5 bases, and 2 bases stayed unmatched. Here the CDR3 reads CASSSDRDQPQHF. The CDR3 DNA reads as TGTGCCAGCAGCTCAGACAGGGATCAGCCCCAGCATTTT.

This clone has a single count. This sequence joins TRBV20-1 and TRBJ1-1, with TRBD1 as a possible D gene (5 bases). Germline loops: CDR1 DFQATT, CDR2 SNEGSKA (reference sequence). V lost 1 base, J lost 10 bases, and 10 bases lay in between. The CDR3 extends over 11 amino acids. The CDR3 nucleotides read TGCAGTGCTAGAGCACAGGCATCAGCTTTCTTT. Amino acid sequence: CSARAQASAFF.

The chain uses TRBV27 and TRBJ1-1, with D hard to call. The CDR3 has 14 residues. The V and J ends lost 10 bases and 1 base respectively, with 16 bases between them. The germline V gene has CDR1 MNHEY and CDR2 SMNVEV (reference sequence). The CDR3 is CATFPQRGNTEAFF. The CDR3 coding sequence is TGTGCCACCTTTCCTCAGCGCGGGAACACTGAAGCTTTCTTT.

The chain links TRBV4-3 to TRBJ2-1, with TRBD2 identical over 13 bases. V trimming: 2 bases; J trimming: 5 bases; junction bases outside the gene matches: 0. CDR3 length: 15 amino acids. CDR1 is LGHNA and CDR2 is YSLEER in the germline V gene. The CDR3 DNA is TGCGCCAGCAGCCAAACTAGCGGGGGGGACAATGAGCAGTTCTTC. This encodes CASSQTSGGDNEQFF.

This clone was seen more than once but under ten times. The V call is TRBV5-6, the J call TRBJ1-2, with D possibly being TRBD1 (6 bases). The CDR3 contains 16 residues. Trimming cost V 1 base and J 4 bases, with 17 bases left between them. CDR1 SGHDT and CDR2 YYEEEE come from the germline V gene. CDR3 DNA sequence: TGTGCCAGCAGCTTGAGTGTTGTGGGCAGGGGCTATGGCTACACCTTC. Residues: CASSLSVVGRGYGYTF.

The V gene is TRBV5-4, the J gene TRBJ2-3; unclear D gene. Trimming shortened V by 1 base and J by 0 bases, and 9 bases separated the two germline ends. From germline, CDR1 is SGHNT and CDR2 YYREEE (reference sequence). This CDR3 is built from 15 residues. CDR3 coding DNA: TGTGCCAGCAGCTTGTACAGAACGAGCACAGATACGCAGTATTTT. This sequence encodes CASSLYRTSTDTQYF.